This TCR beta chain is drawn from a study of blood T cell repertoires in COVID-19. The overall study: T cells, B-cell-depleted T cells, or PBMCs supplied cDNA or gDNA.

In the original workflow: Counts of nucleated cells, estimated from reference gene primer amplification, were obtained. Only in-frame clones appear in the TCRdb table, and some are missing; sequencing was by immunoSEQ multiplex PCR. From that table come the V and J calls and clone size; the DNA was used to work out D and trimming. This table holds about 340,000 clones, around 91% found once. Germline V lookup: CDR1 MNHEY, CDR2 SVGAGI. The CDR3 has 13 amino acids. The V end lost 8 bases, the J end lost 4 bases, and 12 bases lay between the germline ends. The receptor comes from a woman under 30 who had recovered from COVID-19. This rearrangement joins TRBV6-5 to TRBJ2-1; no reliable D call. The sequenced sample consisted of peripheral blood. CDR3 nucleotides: TGTGCCAGCGCGAACAGCAGATACAATGAGCAGTTCTTC. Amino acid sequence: CASANSRYNEQFF.